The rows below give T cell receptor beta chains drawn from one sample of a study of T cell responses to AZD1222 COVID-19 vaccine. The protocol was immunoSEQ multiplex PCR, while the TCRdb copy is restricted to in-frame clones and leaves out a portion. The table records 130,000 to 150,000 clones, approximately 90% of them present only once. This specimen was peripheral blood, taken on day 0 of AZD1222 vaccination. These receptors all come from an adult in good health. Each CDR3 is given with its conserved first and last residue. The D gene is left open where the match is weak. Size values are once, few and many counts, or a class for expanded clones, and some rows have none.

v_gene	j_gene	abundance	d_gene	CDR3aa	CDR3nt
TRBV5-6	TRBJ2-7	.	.	CASSLGIQGINEQYF	TGTGCCAGCAGCTTGGGTATCCAGGGGATTAACGAGCAGTACTTC
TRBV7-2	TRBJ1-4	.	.	CASSLARGGRGEKLFF	TGTGCCAGCAGCTTAGCGCGCGGGGGACGGGGGGAAAAACTGTTTTTT
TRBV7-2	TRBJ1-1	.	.	CASSLALQGLRGTEAFF	TGTGCCAGCAGCTTAGCGCTACAGGGTCTGAGAGGCACTGAAGCTTTCTTT
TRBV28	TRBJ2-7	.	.	CASSSAGGSYEQYF	TGTGCCAGCAGCTCCGCAGGGGGGTCCTACGAGCAGTACTTC
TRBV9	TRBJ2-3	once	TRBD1	CASSPGQGLDTQYF	TGTGCCAGCAGCCCAGGACAGGGACTTGACACGCAGTATTTT
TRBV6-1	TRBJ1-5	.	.	CASSEGGRSQPQHF	TGTGCCAGCAGTGAGGGGGGGCGTAGTCAGCCCCAGCATTTT
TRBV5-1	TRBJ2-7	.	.	CASTRDPLSYEQYF	TGCGCCAGCACCCGAGACCCCCTCTCCTACGAGCAGTACTTC
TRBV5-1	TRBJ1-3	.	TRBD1	CASSLARGESSGNTIYF	TGCGCCAGCAGCTTGGCCAGGGGGGAGAGCTCTGGAAACACCATATATTTT
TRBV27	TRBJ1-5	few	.	CASRGGQNQPQHF	TGTGCCAGCAGGGGAGGACAAAATCAGCCCCAGCATTTT
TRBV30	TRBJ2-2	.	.	CAWRKQGTGELFF	TGTGCCTGGAGGAAACAGGGTACCGGGGAGCTGTTTTTT
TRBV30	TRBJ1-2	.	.	CAWRRGNRYGYTF	TGTGCCTGGAGGAGGGGGAATCGCTATGGCTACACCTTC
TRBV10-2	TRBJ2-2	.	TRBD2	CASRWLAGDVGELFF	TGCGCCAGCAGATGGCTAGCGGGAGACGTCGGGGAGCTGTTTTTT
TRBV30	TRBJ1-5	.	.	CASQVSNQPQHF	TGTGCCTCACAGGTTAGCAATCAGCCCCAGCATTTT
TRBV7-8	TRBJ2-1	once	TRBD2	CASSLFSGSYNEQFF	TGTGCCAGCAGCTTATTTAGCGGGTCCTACAATGAGCAGTTCTTC
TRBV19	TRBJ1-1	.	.	CASTGRYMNTEAFF	TGTGCCAGTACGGGCCGCTACATGAACACTGAAGCTTTCTTT
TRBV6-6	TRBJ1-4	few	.	CASSPHLQTRVGEKLFF	TGTGCCAGCAGTCCCCATCTACAGACAAGGGTAGGCGAAAAACTGTTTTTT
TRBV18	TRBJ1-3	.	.	CASSPPRVGVEGNTIYF	TGTGCCAGCTCACCACCGAGGGTCGGGGTGGAAGGAAACACCATATATTTT
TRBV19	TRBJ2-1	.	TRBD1	CASSIGVGQGRDEQFF	TGTGCCAGTAGTATAGGTGTGGGACAGGGACGAGATGAGCAGTTCTTC
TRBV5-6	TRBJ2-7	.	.	CASSLGPASSYEQYF	TGTGCCAGCAGCTTGGGGCCCGCGAGCTCCTACGAGCAGTACTTC
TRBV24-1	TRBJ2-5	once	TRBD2	CATSASRGGFKETQYF	TGTGCCACCAGTGCCTCCCGGGGGGGGTTCAAAGAGACCCAGTACTTC
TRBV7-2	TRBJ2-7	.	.	CASSLVKIGQYF	TGTGCCAGCAGCTTAGTGAAAATTGGGCAGTACTTC
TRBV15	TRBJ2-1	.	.	CATSRDFSRAEQFF	TGTGCCACCAGCAGAGATTTCTCCAGGGCTGAGCAGTTCTTC
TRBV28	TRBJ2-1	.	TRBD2	CASSFRGLAASYNEQFF	TGTGCCAGCAGTTTCCGAGGACTAGCGGCCTCCTACAATGAGCAGTTCTTC
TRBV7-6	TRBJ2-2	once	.	CASSLFPRGDTGELFF	TGTGCCAGCAGCTTATTTCCCAGGGGGGACACCGGGGAGCTGTTTTTT
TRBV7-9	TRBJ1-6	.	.	CASSRDSPSNSPLHF	TGTGCCAGCAGCAGGGACTCACCTTCCAACTCACCCCTCCACTTT
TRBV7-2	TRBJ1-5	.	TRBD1	CASSVGTGIKQPQHF	TGTGCCAGCAGCGTAGGGACAGGGATTAAACAGCCCCAGCATTTT
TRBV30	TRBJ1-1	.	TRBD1	CAWSQGQGMSEAFF	TGTGCCTGGAGTCAGGGACAGGGAATGTCTGAAGCTTTCTTT
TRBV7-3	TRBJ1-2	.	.	CASSPFDSVYGYTF	TGTGCCAGCAGCCCATTCGACAGTGTCTATGGCTACACCTTC
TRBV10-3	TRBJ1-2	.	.	CAIRTVNGYTF	TGTGCCATCAGGACAGTTAATGGCTACACCTTC
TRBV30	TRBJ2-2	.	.	CAWRRAGTGELFF	TGTGCCTGGAGAAGGGCGGGAACCGGGGAGCTGTTTTTT
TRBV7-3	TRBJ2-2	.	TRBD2	CASSQPPSGVNTGELFF	TGTGCCAGCAGCCAACCCCCTAGCGGGGTGAACACCGGGGAGCTGTTTTTT
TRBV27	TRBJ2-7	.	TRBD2	CASSFLGGSTYEQYF	TGTGCCAGCAGTTTTTTGGGGGGGTCTACTTACGAGCAGTACTTC
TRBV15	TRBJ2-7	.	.	CATSRDYDARNEQYF	TGTGCCACCAGCAGAGATTATGACGCTCGGAACGAGCAGTACTTC
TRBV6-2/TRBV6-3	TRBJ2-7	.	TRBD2	CASSPSPGEGLYEQYF	TGTGCCAGCAGCCCCTCCCCCGGGGAGGGCCTCTACGAGCAGTACTTC
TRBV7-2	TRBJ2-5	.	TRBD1	CASSRGQIRQETQYF	TGTGCCAGCAGCCGGGGACAGATCCGACAAGAGACCCAGTACTTC
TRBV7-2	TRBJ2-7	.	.	CASSSLLVYEQYF	TGTGCCAGCAGCTCCTTACTTGTTTACGAGCAGTACTTC
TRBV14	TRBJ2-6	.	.	CASPQRLLSGANVLTF	TGTGCCAGCCCCCAGCGCCTACTCTCTGGGGCCAACGTCCTGACTTTC
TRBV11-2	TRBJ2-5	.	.	CASSLVKGSPPYF	TGTGCCAGCAGCTTAGTCAAGGGCAGCCCACCGTACTTC
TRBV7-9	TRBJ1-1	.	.	CASSSVGAGENTEAFF	TGTGCCAGCAGCTCCGTCGGAGCAGGGGAGAACACTGAAGCTTTCTTT
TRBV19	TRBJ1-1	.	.	CASSPTANTEAFF	TGTGCCAGTAGTCCGACAGCGAACACTGAAGCTTTCTTT
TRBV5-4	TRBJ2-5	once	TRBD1	CASSYGQGRETQYF	TGTGCCAGCAGCTACGGACAGGGCCGAGAGACCCAGTACTTC
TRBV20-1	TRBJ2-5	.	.	CSARDPKTQYF	TGCAGTGCTAGAGATCCCAAGACCCAGTACTTC
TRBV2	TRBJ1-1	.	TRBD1	CASSESSGTGVMNTEAFF	TGTGCCAGCAGTGAAAGCTCCGGGACAGGGGTCATGAACACTGAAGCTTTCTTT
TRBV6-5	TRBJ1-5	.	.	CASCRLPSNQPQHF	TGTGCCAGCTGCCGGCTTCCCAGCAATCAGCCCCAGCATTTT
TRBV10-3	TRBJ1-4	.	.	CAISELDSPNEKLFF	TGTGCCATCAGTGAACTAGACAGCCCTAATGAAAAACTGTTTTTT
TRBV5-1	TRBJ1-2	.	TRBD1	CASSLAGTGVYGYTF	TGCGCCAGCAGCTTGGCCGGGACAGGGGTTTATGGCTACACCTTC
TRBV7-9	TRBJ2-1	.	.	CASSLRNEQFF	TGTGCCAGCAGCTTGAGGAATGAGCAGTTCTTC
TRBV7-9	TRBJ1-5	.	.	CASSLGNYSNQPQHF	TGTGCCAGCAGCTTAGGCAATTATAGCAATCAGCCCCAGCATTTT
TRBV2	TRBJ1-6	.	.	CASILEFGSPLHF	TGTGCCAGCATTCTAGAATTCGGTTCACCCCTCCACTTT
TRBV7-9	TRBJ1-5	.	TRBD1	CASSLGDRQPQHF	TGTGCCAGCAGCTTAGGGGACAGACAGCCCCAGCATTTT